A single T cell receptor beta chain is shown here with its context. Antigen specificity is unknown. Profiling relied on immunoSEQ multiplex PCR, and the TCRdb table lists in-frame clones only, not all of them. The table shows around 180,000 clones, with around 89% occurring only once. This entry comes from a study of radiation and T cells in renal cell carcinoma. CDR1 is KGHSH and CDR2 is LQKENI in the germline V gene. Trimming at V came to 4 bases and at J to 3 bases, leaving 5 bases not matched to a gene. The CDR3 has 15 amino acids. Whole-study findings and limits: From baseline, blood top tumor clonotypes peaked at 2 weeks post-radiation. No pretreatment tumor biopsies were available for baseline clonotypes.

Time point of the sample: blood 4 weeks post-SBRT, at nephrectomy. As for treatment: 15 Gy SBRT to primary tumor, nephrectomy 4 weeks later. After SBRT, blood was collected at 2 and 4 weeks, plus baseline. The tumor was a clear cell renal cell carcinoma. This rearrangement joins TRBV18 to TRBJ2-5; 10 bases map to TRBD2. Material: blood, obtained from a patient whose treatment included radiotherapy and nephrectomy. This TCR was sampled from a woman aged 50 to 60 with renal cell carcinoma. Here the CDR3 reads CASSRSSGGEETQYF. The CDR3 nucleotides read TGTGCCAGCTCACGATCTAGCGGGGGAGAAGAGACCCAGTACTTC.